The 18 T cell receptor beta chains below were found in one sample sequenced in a study of blood T cell dynamics during melanoma immunotherapy. The time point here: week 3, after first cycle of checkpoint inhibitor. Measured with immunoSEQ multiplex PCR; TCRdb has only the in-frame clones, and not every one. This sample has thousands of clones; approximately 90% occur once, and the top ten carry approximately 2.2%. The sequencing here drew on blood, taken from a patient treated with checkpoint blockade. The receptor set was obtained from a human donor with melanoma.

The chain links TRBV2 to TRBJ1-4; possibly TRBD1 for D (5 bases). Germline V gives CDR1 SNHLY, CDR2 FYNNEI. V lost 3 bases to trimming and J lost 5 bases, with 13 bases between them. This CDR3 has 15 amino acids. CDR3 amino acids: CASSEAPDRNEKLFF. The CDR3 DNA reads TGTGCCAGCAGTGAGGCCCCCGACAGAAATGAAAAACTGTTTTTT.

The rearrangement joins TRBV7-2 to TRBJ2-7; 8 nucleotides line up with TRBD2. Trimming removed 5 bases from V and 2 bases from J; junction bases left unmatched: 8. This CDR3 contains 15 residues. Germline loops: CDR1 SGHTA, CDR2 FQGNSA. CDR3: CASSQTSGGPYEQYF. The CDR3 DNA reads TGTGCCAGCAGCCAAACCAGCGGGGGACCCTACGAGCAGTACTTC.

In its sample, this clone was seen once. The chain joins TRBV6-5 to TRBJ1-1, with D possibly being TRBD1 (5 bases). The V end lost 1 base, the J end lost 4 bases, and 13 bases lay between the germline ends. Germline lookup yields CDR1 MNHEY and CDR2 SVGAGI. The CDR3 has 15 residues. In DNA form, the CDR3 reads TGTGCCAGCAGTTACTTAACTGGGGCAGCCACTGAAGCTTTCTTT. It codes for CASSYLTGAATEAFF.

The chain joins TRBV5-4 to TRBJ1-6, with D unclear. V was clipped by 0 bases and J by 5 bases, with 6 bases between them. Germline V CDR1 and CDR2: SGHNT, YYREEE (reference sequence). The CDR3 is 14 residues long. The CDR3 protein is CASSLDSNNSPLHF. The CDR3 nucleotides are TGTGCCAGCAGCTTGGACTCGAATAATTCACCCCTCCACTTT.

The rearrangement joins TRBV7-6 to TRBJ2-6, with TRBD1 as a possible D gene (5 bases). The V gene lost 0 bases and the J gene lost 0 bases, with 15 bases spanning the gap. CDR3 length: 19 amino acids. The germline CDR1 and CDR2 sequences are SGHVS and FNYEAQ. CDR3 loop: CASSLAIQGALSGANVLTF. CDR3 DNA: TGTGCCAGCAGCTTAGCGATTCAGGGTGCCCTCTCTGGGGCCAACGTCCTGACTTTC.

The gene calls are TRBV7-9 and TRBJ1-1, with no clear D. This CDR3 contains 18 residues. Trimming took 2 bases from V and 1 from J, leaving 20 bases between them. The germline V gene has CDR1 SEHNR and CDR2 FQNEAQ (reference sequence). In DNA, the CDR3 is TGTGCCAGCAGCTTAAAATTAGTCGGGGAACGACCGAACACTGAAGCTTTCTTT. This gives the protein CASSLKLVGERPNTEAFF.

This clone was found a few times. The chain combines TRBV5-1 with TRBJ1-2, with 7 bases identical to TRBD1. CDR1 and CDR2 (germline): SGHRS, YFSETQ. This CDR3 contains 14 residues. Losses at the gene ends were 4 bases for V and 7 bases for J; bases not matched to a gene: 10. The CDR3 DNA is TGCGCCAGCAGCACCACAGGGGACACCACTGGCTACACCTTC. Its translation is CASSTTGDTTGYTF.

The chain's CDR3 is CASSLPQGDYGYTF. CDR3 bases: TGTGCCAGCAGCCTTCCACAGGGGGACTATGGCTACACCTTC. The V gene is TRBV6-1, the J gene TRBJ1-2, with 8 bases fitting TRBD1. Looked up from germline, CDR1 is MNHNS and CDR2 is SASEGT. The CDR3 spans 14 residues. The junction had 6 bases not matched to a gene; V was cut back by 6 bases and J by 3 bases.

The chain recombines TRBV4-3 with TRBJ2-1, with D perhaps matching TRBD1 or TRBD2 (6 bases each). With 2 bases removed from V and 8 bases from J, the gap between germline ends came to 22 bases. The CDR3 totals 17 residues. The V gene's germline CDR1 is LGHNA and CDR2 YSLEER. CDR3 sequence reads: CASSQLPLGGLSDEQFF. The CDR3 nucleotides are TGCGCCAGCAGCCAACTCCCTCTAGGGGGGCTGAGCGATGAGCAGTTCTTC.

The chain recombines TRBV4-1 with TRBJ1-1, with TRBD1 matching 7 bases. Germline V CDR1 and CDR2: MGHRA, YSYEKL. CDR3 length equals 15 residues. Germline trimming cut 4 bases from V and 2 bases from J; bases unmatched to any gene: 7. This CDR3 is CASSLPTGKNTEAFF. CDR3 sequence (DNA): TGCGCCAGCAGCCTACCGACAGGGAAAAACACTGAAGCTTTCTTT.

This chain connects TRBV7-3 to TRBJ1-1, with TRBD1 matching over 10 bases. This CDR3 is 17 amino acids long. Germline trimming cut 3 bases from V and 4 bases from J; bases unmatched to any gene: 11. Germline CDR1 and CDR2: SGHTA and FQGTGA. The CDR3 here is CASSFVPGQGRSTEAFF. The CDR3 DNA is TGTGCCAGCAGCTTCGTCCCGGGACAGGGGCGGTCCACTGAAGCTTTCTTT.

A few counts support this clone. The junction does not match germline at one end; this may be a read error. The genes are TRBV6-5 and TRBJ1-4, with D maybe TRBD1 (5 bases). This CDR3 has 12 residues. The V gene's germline CDR1 is MNHEY and CDR2 SVGAGI. The CDR3 is CASRHPEGNSVF. The CDR3 region has the DNA TGTGCCAGCAGGCACCCCGAGGGGAACTCGGTGTTT.

The chain is built from TRBV7-2 and TRBJ1-2; maybe TRBD1 (6 bases). The CDR3 extends over 15 amino acids. V lost 1 base to trimming and J lost 4 bases, with 13 bases between them. Germline V lookup: CDR1 SGHTA, CDR2 FQGNSA. DNA for the CDR3: TGTGCCAGCAGCTTAGAACAGGGACGGGGCTATGGCTACACCTTC. Encoded protein: CASSLEQGRGYGYTF.

The chain couples TRBV7-2 to TRBJ1-1; D gene unclear. The ends were cut back, 7 bases at V and 4 bases at J, with 28 bases in the middle. CDR1 SGHTA and CDR2 FQGNSA come from the germline V gene. The CDR3 sequence is 18 residues long. CDR3 in amino acids: CASNLHPWDPRLSTEAFF. In DNA, the CDR3 is TGTGCCAGCAACCTCCACCCGTGGGATCCGAGGCTGAGCACTGAAGCTTTCTTT.

The chain joins TRBV14 to TRBJ1-2; possible D gene TRBD1, 6 bases. CDR1 and CDR2 from the germline V gene are SGHDN and FVKESK. This CDR3 spans 16 amino acids. Trimming removed 0 bases from V and 8 bases from J, with 19 bases in between. This CDR3 is CASSQDRVGQSRGYTF. CDR3 bases: TGTGCCAGCAGCCAAGATCGCGTCGGACAGTCTAGGGGCTACACCTTC.

The V call is TRBV29-1, the J call TRBJ2-6; TRBD1 is a possible D gene (5 bases). The CDR3 is made up of 13 amino acids. V was pared by 7 bases and J by 2 bases, with 9 bases between. Per the germline V gene, CDR1 is SQVTM and CDR2 is ANQGSEA. CDR3 nucleotide sequence: TGCAGCGCCCGACAGCCTGGGGCCAACGTCCTGACTTTC. It translates to CSARQPGANVLTF.

V and J are TRBV7-2 and TRBJ2-7, with TRBD1 matching 9 bases. Germline CDR1 is SGHTA and CDR2 is FQGNSA. J was trimmed by 3 bases and V by 4 bases; bases with no gene match: 7. The CDR3 totals 15 residues. The CDR3 nucleotides read TGTGCCAGCAGCTCCAGAAAGACAGGGGGCTACGAGCAGTACTTC. This sequence encodes CASSSRKTGGYEQYF. Drawing the rest from reference TRBV7-2 and TRBJ2-7, the complete variable domain is GAGVSQSPSNKVTEKGKDVELRCDPISGHTALYWYRQSLGQGLEFLIYFQGNSAPDKSGLPSDRFSAERTGGSVSTLTIQRTQQEDSAVYLCASSSRKTGGYEQYFGPGTRLTVT.

CDR3 loop: CASSPGTGYGYTF. DNA for the CDR3: TGTGCCAGCAGTCCAGGGACAGGCTATGGCTACACCTTC. The chain combines TRBV27 with TRBJ1-2, with 8 positions matching TRBD1. Per germline, CDR1 MNHEY and CDR2 SMNVEV (reference sequence). The CDR3 is 13 amino acids. Trimming at V came to 5 bases and at J to 4 bases, leaving 3 bases not matched to a gene.